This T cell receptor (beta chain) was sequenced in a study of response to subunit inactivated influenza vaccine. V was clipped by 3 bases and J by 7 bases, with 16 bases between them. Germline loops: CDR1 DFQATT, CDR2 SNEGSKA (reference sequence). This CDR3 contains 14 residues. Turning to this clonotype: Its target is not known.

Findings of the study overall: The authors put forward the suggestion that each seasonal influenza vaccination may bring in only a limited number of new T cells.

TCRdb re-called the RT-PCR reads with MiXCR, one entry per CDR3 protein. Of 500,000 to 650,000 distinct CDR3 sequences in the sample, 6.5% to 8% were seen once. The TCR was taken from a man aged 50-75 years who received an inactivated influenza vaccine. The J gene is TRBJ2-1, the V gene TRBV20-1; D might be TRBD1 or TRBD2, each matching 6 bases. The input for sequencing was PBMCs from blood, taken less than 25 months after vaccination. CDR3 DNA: TGCAGTGCTAGTATCCCGGGGGCGAGAAATGAGCAGTTCTTC. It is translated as CSASIPGARNEQFF.